The source of this T cell receptor (beta chain) is a study of shared clonotypes between healthy human individuals. Study-level background: CD4 naive and memory got three plates each, CD8 naive two, CD8 memory one. Study results and caveats: Estimated clonotype richness was generally higher in naive than memory subsets.

This table comes from immunoSEQ multiplex PCR, and its TCRdb copy is limited to in-frame clones, with some not included. The table records nearly 1 million clones, roughly 72% of them present only once. About this clone: As yet, its antigen is unknown. Other DNA sequences in the sample encode the same CDR3.

This CDR3 is built from 13 residues. V dropped 1 base and J dropped 2 bases, with 8 bases sitting between them. Germline values: CDR1 SQVTM, CDR2 ANQGSEA. The receptor was derived from a man aged 18 to 29 in good health. What was sequenced was memory CD4+ T cells sorted from blood. The subset is: CD45RA-negative fraction. J is TRBJ1-1 and V is TRBV29-1; D not resolved. The CDR3 region is CSVEGQRNTEAFF. CDR3 in DNA: TGCAGCGTTGAAGGGCAGCGTAACACTGAAGCTTTCTTT.